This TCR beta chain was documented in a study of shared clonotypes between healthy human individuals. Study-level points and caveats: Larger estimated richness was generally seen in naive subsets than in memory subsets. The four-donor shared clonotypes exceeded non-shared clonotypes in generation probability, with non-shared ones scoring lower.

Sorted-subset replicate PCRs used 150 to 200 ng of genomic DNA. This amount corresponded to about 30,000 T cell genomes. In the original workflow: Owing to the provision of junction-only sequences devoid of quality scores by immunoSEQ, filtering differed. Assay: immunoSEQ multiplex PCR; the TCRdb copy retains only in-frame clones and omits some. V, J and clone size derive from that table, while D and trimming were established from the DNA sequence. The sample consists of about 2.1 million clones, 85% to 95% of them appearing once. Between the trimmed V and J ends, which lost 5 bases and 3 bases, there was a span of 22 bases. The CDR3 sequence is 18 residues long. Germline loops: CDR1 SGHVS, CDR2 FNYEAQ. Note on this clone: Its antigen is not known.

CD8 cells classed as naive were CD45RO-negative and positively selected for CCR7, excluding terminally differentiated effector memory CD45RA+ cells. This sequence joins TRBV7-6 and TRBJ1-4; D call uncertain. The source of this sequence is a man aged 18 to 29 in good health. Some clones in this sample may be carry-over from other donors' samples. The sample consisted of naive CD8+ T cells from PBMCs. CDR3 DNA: TGTGCCAGCAGCCCTAACCTTCGGGAGGGCTGGGCTAATGAAAAACTGTTTTTT. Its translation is CASSPNLREGWANEKLFF.